The entry below gives a single T cell receptor (beta chain) sequence along with its context. These data are taken from a study of blood T cell repertoires in COVID-19. About the research overall: The study drew acute and convalescent COVID-19 samples from the United States, Italy and Spain. Sample material is recorded as cDNA or gDNA derived from T cells, B-cell-depleted T cells, or PBMCs.

Sequencing was performed with immunoSEQ multiplex PCR; in TCRdb, only in-frame clones are kept and a portion is missing. The sample has 50,000 or so clones, 83% seen once. The TCR sequence derives from a man aged 35 to 55 with acute or convalescent COVID-19. Sequencing was performed on peripheral blood.

CDR3: CASSLDYLYQETQYF. The CDR3 DNA reads as TGTGCCAGCAGTCTGGACTACCTGTACCAAGAGACCCAGTACTTC. The gene calls are TRBV6-2 or TRBV6-3 and TRBJ2-5, with D tentatively TRBD2 (6 bases). V lost 5 bases, J lost 0 bases, and 13 bases lay in between. Germline CDR1 and CDR2: MNHEY and SVGEGT. There are 15 residues in the CDR3.